A single sample gave rise to the 27 T cell receptor beta chains below, sequenced in a study of shared clonotypes between healthy human individuals. Assay used: immunoSEQ multiplex PCR; TCRdb lists only in-frame clones, some missing. Of approximately 2.3 million clones in the sample, 80% to 95% are singletons; the top ten hold about 0.39%. Sample: naive CD4+ T cells from PBMCs. As to subset: CD45RA+ positively selected. These TCRs come from a man aged 18-30 years in good health. Some clones in this sample may be carry-over from other donors' samples.

The rearrangement links TRBV5-1 to TRBJ2-2; D uncertain. From germline, CDR1 is SGHRS and CDR2 YFSETQ. Trimming took 6 bases from V and 3 from J, leaving 9 bases between them. This CDR3 spans 13 amino acids. The CDR3 spells CASTLSDTGELFF. CDR3 DNA sequence: TGCGCCAGCACCCTTAGTGACACCGGGGAGCTGTTTTTT.

The chain recombines TRBV6-6 with TRBJ2-7; unclear D gene. V was shortened by 0 bases and J by 0 bases, with 3 bases between the two germline ends. The germline CDR1 and CDR2 sequences are MNHNY and SVGAGI (reference sequence). This CDR3 comprises 13 residues. The CDR3 region is CASSYSNSYEQYF. In DNA, the CDR3 is TGTGCCAGCAGTTACTCGAACTCCTACGAGCAGTACTTC.

The chain couples TRBV13 to TRBJ1-2; D is ambiguous. Trimming took 2 bases from V and 4 from J, leaving 8 bases between them. This CDR3 has 13 residues. The germline gives CDR1 PRHDT, CDR2 FYEKMQ (reference sequence). CDR3 in amino acids: CASSLYDSYGYTF. Here the CDR3 DNA reads TGTGCCAGCAGCTTATACGATTCCTATGGCTACACCTTC.

The chain employs TRBV6-1 and TRBJ2-7; 10 bases match TRBD1. V dropped 6 bases and J dropped 1; count of bases not matched to a gene: 6. The CDR3 has 15 amino acids. From germline, CDR1 is MNHNS and CDR2 SASEGT. CDR3 bases: TGTGCCAGCAGAGACCGGGACAGGGGATCCTACGAGCAGTACTTC. Amino acid sequence: CASRDRDRGSYEQYF.

This clone showed up just once. The DNA of the CDR3 is TGTGCCAGCAGTAATAAAGTTCAGCCCCAGCATTTT. Amino acids: CASSNKVQPQHF. V is TRBV27 and J is TRBJ1-5, with no clear D. The germline gives CDR1 MNHEY, CDR2 SMNVEV (reference sequence). The V end lost 5 bases, the J end lost 6 bases, and 8 bases lay between the germline ends. This CDR3 has 12 residues.

The chain recombines TRBV6-1 with TRBJ2-5; D remains ambiguous. Germline V lookup: CDR1 MNHNS, CDR2 SASEGT. The CDR3 spans 15 residues. The V and J ends lost 3 bases and 1 base respectively, with 12 bases between them. CDR3 in DNA: TGTGCCAGCAGTGACTACGGACCGGTCCAAGAGACCCAGTACTTC. This encodes CASSDYGPVQETQYF.

J is TRBJ2-6 and V is TRBV7-2; D not certain. The CDR3 is 15 residues long. The germline CDR1 and CDR2 sequences are SGHTA and FQGNSA. V gave up 1 base and J gave up 2 bases, with 6 bases separating them. CDR3 protein: CASSLVGPGANVLTF. For the CDR3, the DNA is TGTGCCAGCAGCTTAGTTGGGCCTGGGGCCAACGTCCTGACTTTC.

The genes are TRBV11-2 and TRBJ2-4; 11 bases fit TRBD1. Trimming cost V 3 bases and J 2 bases; bases outside gene matches: 6. Germline CDR1 SGHAT, CDR2 FQNNGV. The CDR3 has 17 residues. The CDR3 sequence is CASSFPGTGGSKNIQYF. The CDR3 DNA sequence: TGTGCCAGCAGCTTTCCCGGGACAGGGGGGTCCAAAAACATTCAGTACTTC.

This clone was counted between two and nine times. The chain couples TRBV10-3 to TRBJ1-1; D is unclear. Trimming removed 2 bases from V and 7 bases from J, with 8 bases in between. The CDR3 covers 12 residues. CDR1 ENHRY and CDR2 SYGVKD come from the germline V gene. The CDR3 sequence is CAISETAFEAFF. The CDR3 bases are TGTGCCATCAGTGAGACAGCTTTTGAAGCTTTCTTT.

The V call is TRBV28, the J call TRBJ1-1; no reliable D call. Trimming left V 7 bases short and J 2 bases short, with 11 bases between. Germline V gives CDR1 MDHEN, CDR2 SYDVKM. This CDR3 region has 13 residues. Here the CDR3 reads CASTDGRNTEAFF. CDR3 nucleotides: TGTGCCAGCACTGACGGAAGAAACACTGAAGCTTTCTTT.

The V gene is TRBV7-9, the J gene TRBJ1-1, with D uncertain. Looked up from germline, CDR1 is SEHNR and CDR2 is FQNEAQ (reference sequence). Trimming pared 4 bases from V and 4 bases from J, leaving 10 bases between. This CDR3 has 13 residues. The CDR3 loop is CASSSGLITEAFF. In DNA form, the CDR3 reads TGTGCCAGCAGCTCTGGACTAATCACTGAAGCTTTCTTT.

This clone appeared a single time. The chain is built from TRBV27 and TRBJ2-7; 10 nucleotides align to TRBD2. The CDR3 totals 18 residues. Germline V gene sequence: CDR1 MNHEY, CDR2 SMNVEV (reference sequence). Unmatched junction bases numbered 16, after V lost 7 bases and J lost 1 base. The DNA of the CDR3 is TGTGCCAGCAAAGGCCGCAAGTGGGATAGCGGGAGGTCCTACGAGCAGTACTTC. Encoded protein: CASKGRKWDSGRSYEQYF.

The chain couples TRBV6-5 to TRBJ1-1, with 9 bases lining up with TRBD1. J lost 11 bases, V lost 5 bases, and 12 bases had no gene match. This CDR3 is 14 amino acids long. Germline V lookup: CDR1 MNHEY, CDR2 SVGAGI. CDR3 amino acids: CASSTRDRASTAFF. The CDR3 DNA reads TGTGCCAGCAGTACCCGGGACAGGGCGAGTACGGCTTTCTTT.

In its sample, this clone was seen once. At one end the junction does not follow the germline gene, possibly because of a read error. This rearrangement joins TRBV7-9 to TRBJ2-1, with 8 nucleotides matching TRBD2. Looked up from germline, CDR1 is SEHNR and CDR2 is FQNEAQ (reference sequence). This CDR3 spans 15 amino acids. The CDR3 DNA sequence: TGTGCCAGCAGCTTAGGGACTAGCTCCAACAATGAGCAGTTCTTC. It is translated as CASSLGTSSNNEQFF.

V usage is TRBV29-1 and J usage is TRBJ2-7; D is possibly TRBD2 (6 bases). From germline, CDR1 is SQVTM and CDR2 ANQGSEA. Trimming removed 4 bases from V and 5 bases from J, with 18 bases in between. This CDR3 is 14 amino acids long. This CDR3 reads CSVVGGKRWDEQYF. DNA of the CDR3: TGCAGCGTTGTAGGAGGGAAGCGGTGGGACGAGCAGTACTTC.

The rearrangement joins TRBV18 to TRBJ2-2; D is perhaps TRBD1 or TRBD2 (5 bases each). Germline V gene data show CDR1 as KGHSH and CDR2 as LQKENI. There are 14 residues in the CDR3. Trimming removed 3 bases from V and 6 bases from J, with 11 bases in between. CDR3 amino acids: CASSPLGTSGELFF. DNA of the CDR3: TGTGCCAGCTCACCCTTAGGGACCTCCGGGGAGCTGTTTTTT. The variable domain in full, completed from reference TRBV18 and TRBJ2-2, reads NAGVMQNPRHLVRRRGQEARLRCSPMKGHSHVYWYRQLPEEGLKFMVYLQKENIIDESGMPKERFSAEFPKEGPSILRIQQVVRGDSAAYFCASSPLGTSGELFFGEGSRLTVL.

The V gene is TRBV25-1, the J gene TRBJ1-2; D remains unclear. The V and J ends lost 0 bases and 5 bases respectively, with 4 bases between them. This CDR3 contains 12 residues. CDR1 is MGHDK, CDR2 SYGVNS, per germline. CDR3 sequence reads: CASSEYGYGYTF. DNA for the CDR3: TGTGCCAGCAGTGAATACGGTTATGGCTACACCTTC.

The genes are TRBV5-1 and TRBJ1-2, with unresolved D. The germline CDR1 and CDR2 sequences are SGHRS and YFSETQ. The CDR3 is 15 amino acids. V dropped 6 bases and J dropped 8 bases, with 23 bases sitting between them. The CDR3: CASIETPDGDLGYTF. In DNA form, the CDR3 reads TGCGCCAGCATCGAGACCCCGGACGGAGACCTGGGCTACACCTTC.

The rearrangement links TRBV4-3 to TRBJ2-2; 9 bases are a match to TRBD1. The CDR3 spans 17 residues. Trimming removed 4 bases from V and 2 bases from J; junction bases left unmatched: 8. CDR1 LGHNA and CDR2 YSLEER come from the germline V gene. CDR3 amino acids: CASSPGQGFYNTGELFF. The CDR3 region has the DNA TGCGCCAGCAGCCCCGGACAGGGGTTTTATAACACCGGGGAGCTGTTTTTT.

The genes are TRBV6-5 and TRBJ2-6; D is ambiguous. The length of the CDR3 is 13 residues. The V gene lost 9 bases and the J gene lost 0 bases, with 6 bases spanning the gap. Germline CDR1 reads MNHEY; CDR2 reads SVGAGI. CDR3 residues: CASKISGANVLTF. The CDR3 nucleotides are TGTGCCAGTAAAATCTCTGGGGCCAACGTCCTGACTTTC.

The chain couples TRBV7-9 to TRBJ2-3; the D is unclear. The CDR3 contains 15 residues. The V end was cut by 3 bases, the J end by 2 bases, with 12 bases between. Per the germline V gene, CDR1 is SEHNR and CDR2 is FQNEAQ (reference sequence). In DNA, the CDR3 is TGTGCCAGCAGCTTCTTCCGGACCTACACAGATACGCAGTATTTT. Encoded protein: CASSFFRTYTDTQYF.

This sequence joins TRBV5-6 and TRBJ2-5, with 8 nucleotides matching TRBD1. The junction had 7 bases not matched to a gene; V was cut back by 7 bases and J by 2 bases. This CDR3 contains 14 residues. Germline CDR1 and CDR2: SGHDT and YYEEEE. In DNA form, the CDR3 reads TGTGCCAGCCTTACGACAGGGGCACAAGAGACCCAGTACTTC. It yields the protein CASLTTGAQETQYF.

This sequence joins TRBV6-1 and TRBJ2-2; D ambiguous. V was pared by 4 bases and J by 2 bases, with 5 bases between. Germline CDR1 reads MNHNS; CDR2 reads SASEGT. This CDR3 has 13 amino acids. CDR3 sequence: CASSVHNTGELFF. The CDR3 DNA follows: TGTGCCAGCAGTGTGCATAACACCGGGGAGCTGTTTTTT.

V gene TRBV5-1 combines with J gene TRBJ2-5; D gene ambiguous. The CDR3 totals 13 residues. Germline V lookup: CDR1 SGHRS, CDR2 YFSETQ. The V end lost 0 bases, the J end lost 4 bases, and 7 bases lay between the germline ends. This CDR3 reads CASSLGRTETQYF. CDR3 sequence (DNA): TGCGCCAGCAGCTTGGGAAGGACAGAGACCCAGTACTTC.

The V gene is TRBV28, the J gene TRBJ1-2; tentatively, D is TRBD1 (6 bases). This CDR3 comprises 15 residues. The V and J ends lost 6 bases and 0 bases respectively, with 14 bases between them. Germline V gene sequence: CDR1 MDHEN, CDR2 SYDVKM. The CDR3 region is CASSPRGRANYGYTF. CDR3 nucleotides: TGTGCCAGCAGCCCGAGGGGGAGGGCTAACTATGGCTACACCTTC.

The V call is TRBV7-2, the J call TRBJ2-1; D is unclear. V lost 3 bases and J lost 0, with 12 bases in between. CDR3 size: 16 residues. Germline lookup yields CDR1 SGHTA and CDR2 FQGNSA. The chain's CDR3 is CASSFWTVSSYNEQFF. The CDR3 DNA sequence: TGTGCCAGCAGCTTCTGGACGGTAAGCTCCTACAATGAGCAGTTCTTC.

This clone occurred once. The rearrangement uses TRBV7-8 and TRBJ2-6; D may be TRBD1 or TRBD2 (5 bases each). Germline V gives CDR1 SGHVS, CDR2 FQNEAQ. The V and J ends lost 0 bases and 0 bases respectively, with 12 bases between them. The length of the CDR3 is 18 residues. In nucleotides, the CDR3 is TGTGCCAGCAGCTTAGCCCGGGACCCCCGCTCTGGGGCCAACGTCCTGACTTTC. This encodes CASSLARDPRSGANVLTF.